This T cell receptor (beta chain) stems from a study of shared clonotypes between healthy human individuals. Healthy HIV-negative adults with no recent acute infections or vaccinations were recruited as donors. The CDR3 totals 15 residues. With 3 bases clipped from V and 2 bases from J, the junction kept 3 bases outside the gene matches. Germline CDR1 reads SGHNT; CDR2 reads YYREEE (reference sequence). About this clone itself: As yet, its antigen is unknown. This sample also contains other DNA sequences that code for the same CDR3.

Study-level findings and limits: Despite large depth, rarefaction showed incomplete sorted-subset sequencing.

It was at deep level that the assay was run. Only in-frame clones appear in the TCRdb table, and some are missing; sequencing was by immunoSEQ multiplex PCR. The sample has over 2 million clones; 85% to 95% are singletons. This clonotype was obtained from a man aged 18 to 29 in good health. Some clones in this sample may be carry-over from other donors' samples. The sample consisted of naive CD4+ T cells from PBMCs. The subset here: CD45RA+ positively selected. The rearrangement joins TRBV5-4 to TRBJ2-5; 11 bases are shared with TRBD2. For the CDR3, the DNA is TGTGCCAGCAGCTCTCGGACTAGCGGGCAAGAGACCCAGTACTTC. It encodes CASSSRTSGQETQYF.